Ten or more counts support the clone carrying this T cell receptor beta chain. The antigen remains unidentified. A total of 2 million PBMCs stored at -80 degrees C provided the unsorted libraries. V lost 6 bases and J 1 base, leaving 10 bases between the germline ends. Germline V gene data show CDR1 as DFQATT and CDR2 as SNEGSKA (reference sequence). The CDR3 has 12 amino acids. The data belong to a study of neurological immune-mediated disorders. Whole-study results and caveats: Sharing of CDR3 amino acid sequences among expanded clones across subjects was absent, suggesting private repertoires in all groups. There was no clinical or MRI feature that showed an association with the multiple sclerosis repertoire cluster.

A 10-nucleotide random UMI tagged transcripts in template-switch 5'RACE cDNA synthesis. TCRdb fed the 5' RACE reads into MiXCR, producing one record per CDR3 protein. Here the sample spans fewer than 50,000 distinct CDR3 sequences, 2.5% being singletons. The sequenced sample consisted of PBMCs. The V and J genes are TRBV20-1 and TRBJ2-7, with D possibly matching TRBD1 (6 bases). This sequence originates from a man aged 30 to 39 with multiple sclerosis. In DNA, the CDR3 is TGCAGTGCAACCGGGACATCCTACGAGCAGTACTTC. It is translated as CSATGTSYEQYF.